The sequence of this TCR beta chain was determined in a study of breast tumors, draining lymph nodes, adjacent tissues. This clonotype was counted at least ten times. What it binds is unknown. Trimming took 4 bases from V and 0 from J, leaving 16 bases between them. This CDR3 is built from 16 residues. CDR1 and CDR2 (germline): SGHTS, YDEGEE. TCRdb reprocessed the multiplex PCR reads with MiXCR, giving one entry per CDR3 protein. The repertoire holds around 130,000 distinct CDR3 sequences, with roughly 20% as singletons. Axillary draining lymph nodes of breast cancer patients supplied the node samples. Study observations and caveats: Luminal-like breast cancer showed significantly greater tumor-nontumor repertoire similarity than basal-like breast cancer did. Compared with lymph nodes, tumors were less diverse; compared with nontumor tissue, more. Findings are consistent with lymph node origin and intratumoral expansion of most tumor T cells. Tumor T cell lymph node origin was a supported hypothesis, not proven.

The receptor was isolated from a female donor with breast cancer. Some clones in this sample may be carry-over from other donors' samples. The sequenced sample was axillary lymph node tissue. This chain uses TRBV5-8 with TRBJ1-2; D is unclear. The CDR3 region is CASSPDLKGANYGYTF. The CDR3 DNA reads TGTGCCAGCAGCCCGGATCTTAAAGGAGCTAACTATGGCTACACCTTC.